This is a list of T cell receptor beta chains from one sample in a study of T cell responses to AZD1222 COVID-19 vaccine. Generated by immunoSEQ multiplex PCR, the TCRdb table keeps only in-frame clones and is missing some. The table records about 140,000 clones, 85% to 95% of them present only once. This specimen was peripheral blood, taken on day 0 of MenACWY control vaccination. The source of these receptors is an adult in good health. Each CDR3 is given with its conserved first and last residue.

CDR3aa	v_gene
CASSLIEGVGETQYF	TRBV18
CASSLAEETQYF	TRBV3-1/TRBV3-2
CASKTSGGALNTQYF	TRBV19
CASSPGTGRSYEQYF	TRBV5-1
CASSYGQPNEKLFF	TRBV5-1
CASSVDRESEKLFF	TRBV2
CAWQSMGSLTEAFF	TRBV30
CASSLATSGGANEQFF	TRBV5-6
CASSQGLAGVEQFF	TRBV5-8
CASSFVSGVFTGELFF	TRBV5-6
CASSPPGRLGRQPQHF	TRBV4-1
CASSERGFYGYTF	TRBV6-1
CASTPTGLNEKLFF	TRBV9
CASSPEGRGNEKLFF	TRBV9
CASSNSLRYNEQFF	TRBV18
CASSLTEYNSPLHF	TRBV5-1
CASSFGGSDEQFF	TRBV12-3/TRBV12-4
CATTPDRNYGYTF	TRBV15
CASSASEGWSSYEQYF	TRBV5-1
CAWSNSDTQYF	TRBV30
CASSQTGADTEAFF	TRBV18
CASSQKVFANYGYTF	TRBV3-1/TRBV3-2
CASSQSGQGPTDTQYF	TRBV14
CASSTDRGGSPLHF	TRBV6-5
CASSPGQGKVGDTQYF	TRBV5-1
CASRDRGVWNTEAFF	TRBV6-5
CAWRSMGNYGYTF	TRBV30
CASSLGPLRLQPQHF	TRBV5-8
CASSYVGWDMNTEAFF	TRBV6-5
CASSISGSYEQYF	TRBV2
CAISESGGAGNTIYF	TRBV10-3
CATKTGQGFGELFF	TRBV15
CASSPGLAALYEQYF	TRBV18
CASSLAGQPNTEAFF	TRBV5-1
CASRPYGGAPGELFF	TRBV6-4
CASSKDRGFDSPLHF	TRBV19
CASSFLNSPLHF	TRBV27
CAWSAPRRGQETQYF	TRBV30
CASSERAREAFF	TRBV10-1